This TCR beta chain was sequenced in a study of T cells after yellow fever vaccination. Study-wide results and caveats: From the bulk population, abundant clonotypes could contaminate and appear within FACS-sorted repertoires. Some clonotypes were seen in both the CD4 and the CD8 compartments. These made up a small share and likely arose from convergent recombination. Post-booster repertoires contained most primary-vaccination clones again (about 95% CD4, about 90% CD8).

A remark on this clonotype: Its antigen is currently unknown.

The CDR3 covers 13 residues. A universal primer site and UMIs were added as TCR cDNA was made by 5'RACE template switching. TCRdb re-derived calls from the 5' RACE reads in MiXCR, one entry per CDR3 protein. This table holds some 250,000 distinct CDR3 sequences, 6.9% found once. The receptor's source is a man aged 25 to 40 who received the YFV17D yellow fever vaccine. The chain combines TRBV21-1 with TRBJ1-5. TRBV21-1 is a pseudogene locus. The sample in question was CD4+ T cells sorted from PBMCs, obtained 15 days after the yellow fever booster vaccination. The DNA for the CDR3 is TGTGCCAGCAGCAAAAGACGGAATCAGCCCCAGCATTTT. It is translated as CASSKRRNQPQHF.